Shown below are 32 T cell receptor beta chains from a single sample sequenced in a study of OX40 agonist ivuxolimab in advanced cancers. The assay was immunoSEQ multiplex PCR, and TCRdb's table has in-frame clones only and misses some. Among over 55,000 clones listed, 65% to 80% were seen once. The sequencing here drew on CD4+ or CD8+ T cells sorted from blood, taken in a trial of the OX40 agonist ivuxolimab. The receptors shown here come from an adult with an advanced solid tumor such as melanoma, head and neck, liver or kidney cancer.

V is TRBV30 and J is TRBJ1-2; TRBD1 matches at 7 bases. This CDR3 region has 14 residues. Germline CDR1 reads GTSNPN; CDR2 reads SVGIG (reference sequence). The J segment lost 4 bases and the V segment lost 0 bases, leaving 5 bases of the junction unmatched. CDR3 protein: CAWSVGRGIYGYTF. The CDR3 nucleotides are TGTGCCTGGAGTGTAGGCAGGGGGATCTATGGCTACACCTTC.

The chain employs TRBV28 and TRBJ1-1; no firm D call. The CDR3 is made up of 9 amino acids. Between the trimmed V and J ends, which lost 6 bases and 5 bases, there was a span of 1 base. Germline-derived CDR1 and CDR2 are MDHEN and SYDVKM. This CDR3 is CASRTEAFF. CDR3 DNA sequence: TGTGCCAGCAGAACTGAAGCTTTCTTT.

The chain carries TRBV29-1 and TRBJ2-2; D unclear. Trimming stripped 5 bases from V and 6 bases from J, with 16 bases between. The CDR3 runs to 14 residues. Germline lookup yields CDR1 SQVTM and CDR2 ANQGSEA. This CDR3 is CSVSPHLRAGELFF. CDR3 in DNA: TGCAGCGTTTCGCCCCACCTCCGGGCCGGGGAGCTGTTTTTT.

The chain joins TRBV15 to TRBJ2-3; the D is unclear. Trimming left V 6 bases short and J 2 bases short, with 24 bases between. The CDR3 has 18 amino acids. Germline CDR1 reads LNHNV; CDR2 reads YYDKDF (reference sequence). CDR3 amino acids: CATSKPKTSTSYTDTQYF. As DNA, the CDR3 is TGTGCCACCAGTAAACCGAAGACCTCCACAAGTTACACAGATACGCAGTATTTT.

The genes are TRBV27 and TRBJ1-6; no firm D call. The V end was cut by 3 bases, the J end by 9 bases, with 15 bases between. The germline CDR1 and CDR2 sequences are MNHEY and SMNVEV (reference sequence). This CDR3 comprises 15 residues. Written as DNA, the CDR3 is TGTGCCAGCAGTTTTCTGGAAAGGGTGAGTTCACCCCTCCACTTT. Its protein is CASSFLERVSSPLHF.

This clone was seen just once. The chain has TRBV14 and TRBJ2-1; 9 bases align to TRBD2. This CDR3 has 16 residues. The V and J ends lost 0 bases and 8 bases, in that order; junction bases with no gene match: 8. Germline V gives CDR1 SGHDN, CDR2 FVKESK. The CDR3 coding sequence is TGTGCCAGCAGCCAAGAGCCTGGACTAGCGTGGGATGAGCAGTTCTTC. Protein product: CASSQEPGLAWDEQFF.

Remarks on this clone: At one boundary the junction diverges from the germline segment, which might be a read error. The chain joins TRBV7-2 to TRBJ2-2; 10 bases are a match to TRBD1. CDR1 is SGHTA and CDR2 is FQGNSA in the germline V gene. This CDR3 is built from 16 residues. The CDR3 coding sequence is TGTGCCAGCAGCCTAGCCCAGGACAGGGGGTCAGGGGAGCTGTTTTTT. It specifies CASSLAQDRGSGELFF.

This clone has more than one count but fewer than ten. This chain links TRBV7-9 with TRBJ2-5; no clear D. The V end was cut by 0 bases, the J end by 2 bases, with 10 bases between. Per germline, CDR1 SEHNR and CDR2 FQNEAQ (reference sequence). CDR3 size: 15 residues. The CDR3: CASSLAVGSQETQYF. The CDR3 region has the DNA TGTGCCAGCAGCTTAGCAGTGGGGTCGCAAGAGACCCAGTACTTC. The full variable domain, rest sourced from reference TRBV7-9 and TRBJ2-5, is DTGVSQNPRHKITKRGQNVTFRCDPISEHNRLYWYRQTLGQGPEFLTYFQNEAQLEKSRLLSDRFSAERPKGSFSTLEIQRTEQGDSAMYLCASSLAVGSQETQYFGPGTRLLVL.

The V gene is TRBV18, the J gene TRBJ1-2; D unclear. This CDR3 has 16 residues. The germline V and J ends were trimmed by 3 bases and 2 bases, with 16 bases remaining between them. Germline values: CDR1 KGHSH, CDR2 LQKENI. In nucleotides, the CDR3 is TGTGCCAGCTCACCCAAGATTGACACTCCGAACTATGGCTACACCTTC. It is translated as CASSPKIDTPNYGYTF. Together with reference TRBV18 and TRBJ1-2, the CDR3 gives the full variable domain: NAGVMQNPRHLVRRRGQEARLRCSPMKGHSHVYWYRQLPEEGLKFMVYLQKENIIDESGMPKERFSAEFPKEGPSILRIQQVVRGDSAAYFCASSPKIDTPNYGYTFGSGTRLTVV.

This chain's CDR3 is CASSPPGGYNQPQHF. The CDR3 region has the DNA TGTGCCAGCAGTCCCCCAGGGGGCTACAATCAGCCCCAGCATTTT. This sequence joins TRBV28 and TRBJ1-5; 8 positions match TRBD1. This CDR3 has 15 amino acids. Germline V gene lookup returns CDR1 MDHEN and CDR2 SYDVKM. The J segment lost 3 bases and the V segment lost 5 bases, leaving 6 bases of the junction unmatched.

The chain is built from TRBV28 and TRBJ2-3; 9 bases map to TRBD2. The CDR3 is 19 amino acids. V was clipped by 5 bases and J by 4 bases; unmatched bases: 19. The germline V gene has CDR1 MDHEN and CDR2 SYDVKM. The chain's CDR3 is CASSPPRLAELSVADTQYF. CDR3 bases: TGTGCCAGCAGTCCACCTAGACTAGCGGAGCTCTCGGTGGCAGATACGCAGTATTTT.

The chain couples TRBV2 to TRBJ2-3, with D uncertain. V was trimmed by 8 bases and J by 1 base, leaving 7 bases between them. Germline V lookup: CDR1 SNHLY, CDR2 FYNNEI. This CDR3 comprises 12 residues. The CDR3 spells CASVYGTDTQYF. In DNA form, the CDR3 reads TGTGCCAGCGTTTACGGCACAGATACGCAGTATTTT.

The chain joins TRBV10-3 to TRBJ2-3; the match to TRBD1 covers 8 bases. V gave up 0 bases and J gave up 3 bases; unmatched junction bases: 20. The CDR3 spans 21 residues. Germline CDR1 reads ENHRY; CDR2 reads SYGVKD. Here the CDR3 reads CAISESSDRTGRFSGTDTQYF. The CDR3, as DNA: TGTGCCATCAGTGAGTCCTCCGACCGGACAGGGAGGTTCTCTGGTACAGATACGCAGTATTTT.

This clone was recorded only once. The chain employs TRBV9 and TRBJ1-1; D unclear. Per germline, CDR1 SGDLS and CDR2 YYNGEE. Trimming removed 0 bases from V and 0 bases from J, with 9 bases in between. This CDR3 region has 15 residues. CDR3 sequence: CASSVEGGLNTEAFF. The CDR3 nucleotides are TGTGCCAGCAGCGTAGAAGGTGGATTGAACACTGAAGCTTTCTTT.

V gene TRBV6-6 combines with J gene TRBJ2-5; D is perhaps TRBD1 (5 bases). The J call may be in error: the DNA end matches TRBJ2-7 better. The CDR3 sequence is 14 residues long. The germline V gene has CDR1 MNHNY and CDR2 SVGAGI (reference sequence). The CDR3 protein is CASSYPDNSYEQYF. CDR3 nucleotides: TGTGCCAGCAGTTACCCGGACAACTCCTACGAGCAGTACTTC.

The chain joins TRBV5-1 to TRBJ2-5, with 10 bases identical to TRBD2. Unmatched junction bases numbered 10, after V lost 4 bases and J lost 4 bases. Germline V lookup: CDR1 SGHRS, CDR2 YFSETQ. The CDR3 sequence is 16 residues long. In DNA, the CDR3 is TGCGCCAGCAGCCCCGGGACTAGCGAAGGCGGAGAGACCCAGTACTTC. It specifies CASSPGTSEGGETQYF.

The chain carries TRBV18 and TRBJ2-5; no clear D. The CDR3 spans 12 residues. Trimming took off 3 bases at V and 2 bases at J, with 4 bases between the two ends. Germline CDR1 and CDR2: KGHSH and LQKENI. Here the CDR3 DNA reads TGTGCCAGCTCACCGATTCAAGAGACCCAGTACTTC. It yields the protein CASSPIQETQYF.

The chain has TRBV4-3 and TRBJ1-1; 9 bases map to TRBD1. CDR3 length equals 18 residues. CDR1 and CDR2 from the germline V gene are LGHNA and YSLEER. V shed 0 bases and J 1 base; nucleotides not matched to a gene: 9. The CDR3 protein is CASSQEPDWGQGNTEAFF. The CDR3 DNA follows: TGCGCCAGCAGCCAAGAGCCGGACTGGGGACAGGGGAACACTGAAGCTTTCTTT.

The J gene is TRBJ2-2, the V gene TRBV19, with D perhaps assigned TRBD1 or TRBD2 (5 bases each). Germline values: CDR1 LNHDA, CDR2 SQIVND (reference sequence). Trimming pared 3 bases from V and 5 bases from J, leaving 16 bases between. The CDR3 is made up of 16 amino acids. The CDR3 DNA sequence: TGTGCCAGTAGTATGAGGGGCCGCGAGATAACCGGGGAGCTGTTTTTT. Translated: CASSMRGREITGELFF.

The chain uses TRBV5-6 and TRBJ2-7, with 10 bases lining up with TRBD1. Germline V gene data show CDR1 as SGHDT and CDR2 as YYEEEE. With 2 bases clipped from V and 3 bases from J, the junction kept 8 bases outside the gene matches. The CDR3 spans 16 residues. The CDR3 bases are TGTGCCAGCAGCTTTATGTTCGGGACAGGGGTCTACGAGCAGTACTTC. Residues: CASSFMFGTGVYEQYF.

V is TRBV2 and J is TRBJ2-3; 8 bases line up with TRBD1. Germline V gene sequence: CDR1 SNHLY, CDR2 FYNNEI. V lost 2 bases to trimming and J lost 4 bases; unmatched junction nucleotides: 8. This CDR3 has 16 residues. The CDR3 spells CASSEIRPGGSDTQYF. For the CDR3, the DNA is TGTGCCAGCAGTGAAATACGGCCAGGGGGCTCAGATACGCAGTATTTT.

This rearrangement joins TRBV5-1 to TRBJ2-3, with 11 nucleotides matching TRBD1. Germline V CDR1 and CDR2: SGHRS, YFSETQ. The CDR3 runs to 15 residues. Trimming took 4 bases from V and 4 from J; bases not matched to a gene: 5. The DNA of the CDR3 is TGCGCCAGCAGCGTGGGACAGGGGGAGTCAGATACGCAGTATTTT. Translation gives CASSVGQGESDTQYF.

This chain links TRBV19 with TRBJ2-1; TRBD2 is a possible D gene (5 bases). Germline V lookup: CDR1 LNHDA, CDR2 SQIVND (reference sequence). V was cut by 4 bases and J by 4 bases, with 11 bases left in between. CDR3 length equals 14 residues. CDR3 region: CASSKGVEYNEQFF. CDR3 nucleotides: TGTGCCAGTAGTAAGGGAGTGGAGTACAATGAGCAGTTCTTC.

This rearrangement joins TRBV14 to TRBJ2-7; perhaps TRBD2 as D (5 bases). Deletions cut 4 bases from V and 2 bases from J, with 12 bases between. There are 14 residues in the CDR3. Germline CDR1 reads SGHDN; CDR2 reads FVKESK. The CDR3 spells CASSRTRTTYEQYF. The CDR3 bases are TGTGCCAGCAGCCGCACTAGGACGACCTACGAGCAGTACTTC.

This rearrangement joins TRBV4-1 to TRBJ1-4; D uncertain. V was shortened by 0 bases and J by 10 bases, with 6 bases between the two germline ends. The germline gives CDR1 MGHRA, CDR2 YSYEKL. This CDR3 comprises 12 residues. This chain's CDR3 is CASSQEKGKLFF. The CDR3 DNA reads as TGCGCCAGCAGCCAAGAAAAAGGAAAACTGTTTTTT.

The sample holds one count of this clone. This chain joins TRBV28 and TRBJ2-7; D is unclear. This CDR3 has 15 residues. Per germline, CDR1 MDHEN and CDR2 SYDVKM. Trimming cost V 5 bases and J 1 base, with 15 bases left between them. The CDR3 region is CASSPSTMRSYEQYF. CDR3 sequence (DNA): TGTGCCAGCAGTCCCTCCACCATGCGTTCCTACGAGCAGTACTTC.

This chain joins TRBV5-1 and TRBJ1-2; unclear D gene. V was shortened by 10 bases and J by 4 bases, with 20 bases between the two germline ends. The CDR3 is 14 amino acids. Germline CDR1 and CDR2: SGHRS and YFSETQ. CDR3 region: CAVRPLGKPYGYTF. DNA of the CDR3: TGCGCCGTGAGGCCTTTAGGGAAGCCCTATGGCTACACCTTC. Together with reference TRBV5-1 and TRBJ1-2, the CDR3 gives the full variable domain: KAGVTQTPRYLIKTRGQQVTLSCSPISGHRSVSWYQQTPGQGLQFLFEYFSETQRNKGNFPGRFSGRQFSNSRSEMNVSTLELGDSALYLCAVRPLGKPYGYTFGSGTRLTVV.

This clone has just one count. The chain employs TRBV6-5 and TRBJ2-2, with 10 positions matching TRBD2. Germline loops: CDR1 MNHEY, CDR2 SVGAGI. Unmatched junction bases numbered 4, after V lost 5 bases and J lost 4 bases. The CDR3 runs to 15 residues. The CDR3, as DNA: TGTGCCAGCAGTACCGCTAGCGGGGGCACCGGGGAGCTGTTTTTT. Amino acids: CASSTASGGTGELFF.

The chain combines TRBV9 with TRBJ2-2; 11 bases agree with TRBD1. This CDR3 comprises 16 residues. Trimming cost V 2 bases and J 4 bases; bases outside gene matches: 4. The germline gives CDR1 SGDLS, CDR2 YYNGEE. The CDR3 DNA reads as TGTGCCAGCAGCGTTACCGGGACAGGGGGCACCGGGGAGCTGTTTTTT. Protein product: CASSVTGTGGTGELFF.

This clone was counted ten times or more. This chain joins TRBV30 and TRBJ1-1; D gene uncertain. With 3 bases removed from V and 2 bases from J, the gap between germline ends came to 16 bases. Germline loops: CDR1 GTSNPN, CDR2 SVGIG (reference sequence). The CDR3 totals 15 residues. The CDR3 region has the DNA TGTGCCTGGAGGCAATGGCAACCCATTAACACTGAAGCTTTCTTT. Translation: CAWRQWQPINTEAFF.

V is TRBV6-4 and J is TRBJ1-5; TRBD1 matches at 7 bases. The CDR3 sequence is 14 residues long. J lost 3 bases, V lost 6 bases, and 5 bases had no gene match. Germline V lookup: CDR1 MRHNA, CDR2 SNTAGT. CDR3 region: CASRTGLPNQPQHF. The CDR3 DNA reads TGTGCCAGCAGGACAGGGCTCCCCAATCAGCCCCAGCATTTT.

This clone was observed a single time. The chain recombines TRBV10-3 with TRBJ2-1, with 10 nucleotides matching TRBD2. The CDR3 extends over 14 amino acids. Trimming cost V 10 bases and J 7 bases; bases outside gene matches: 10. Germline lookup yields CDR1 ENHRY and CDR2 SYGVKD. The CDR3 DNA is TGTGCCACCAGCCTAGCGGGAGATCAAAATGAGCAGTTCTTC. Translation: CATSLAGDQNEQFF.